Here is one T cell receptor beta chain with its context. No antigen is known for it. No much larger clone exists at a distance of one base, and base qualities are not known. These data come from a study of T-cell reconstitution after alpha-beta-depleted transplantation in children listed by TCRdb under 2016. Study-wide context: The study quantitatively tracked T-cell immune reconstitution after TCRalphabeta/CD19-depleted allogeneic hematopoietic cell transplantation in children using TCR repertoire profiling.

Library creation used PCR. This sample was sequenced with an Illumina HiSeq 2500. Molecular barcoding was employed in the preparation of TCR libraries, with unique molecular identifiers being used to normalize TCRbeta repertoire quantification. The public reads were reanalyzed by TCRdb: fastp trimming at Q25, MiXCR alignment, in-frame beta chains only. Every CDR3 protein is listed once, alongside the most common genes and DNA of its rows. The sample records about 420,000 distinct CDR3 sequences, roughly a tenth of which are singletons. 5% to 6.5% of the sample is taken by the ten largest. CDR1 and CDR2 were assigned from the germline V gene (reference sequence) as DFQATT and SNEGSKA. V was cut back by 3 bases and J by 3 bases, leaving a gap of 15 bases between them. Its CDR3 holds 14 amino acids, cysteine through phenylalanine. Of the read, only the CDR3 DNA is kept; its 42 bases are in frame from base 1.

This receptor was identified in a human donor who donated a stem cell graft to a child with acute myeloid leukemia. This specimen consisted of PBMCs from the stem cell graft donor, obtained from the stem cell graft. The chain joins TRBV20-1 to TRBJ2-7; the D gene is perhaps TRBD2, on 6 matching bases. The CDR3 corresponds to CSASRASAFYEQYF. The nucleotides read TGCAGTGCTAGTAGAGCTAGCGCGTTCTACGAGCAGTACTTC.